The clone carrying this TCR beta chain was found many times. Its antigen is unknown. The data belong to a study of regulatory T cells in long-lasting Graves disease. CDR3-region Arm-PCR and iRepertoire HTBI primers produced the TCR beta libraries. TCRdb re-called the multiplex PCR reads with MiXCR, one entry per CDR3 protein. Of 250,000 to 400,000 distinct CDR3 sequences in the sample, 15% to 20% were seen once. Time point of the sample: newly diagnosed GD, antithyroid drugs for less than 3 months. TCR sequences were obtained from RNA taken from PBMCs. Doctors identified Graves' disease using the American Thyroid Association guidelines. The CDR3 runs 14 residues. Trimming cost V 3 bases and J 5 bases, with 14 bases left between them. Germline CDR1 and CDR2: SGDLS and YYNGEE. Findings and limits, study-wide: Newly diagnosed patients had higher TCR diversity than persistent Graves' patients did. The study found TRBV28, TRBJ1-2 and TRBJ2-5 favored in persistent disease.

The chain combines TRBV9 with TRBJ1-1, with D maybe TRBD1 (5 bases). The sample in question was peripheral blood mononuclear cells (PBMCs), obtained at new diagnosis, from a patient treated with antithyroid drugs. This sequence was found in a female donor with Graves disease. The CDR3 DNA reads TGTGCCAGCAGCGCCCGGGACGGCGGGACTGAAGCTTTCTTT. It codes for CASSARDGGTEAFF.